This T cell receptor (beta chain) was captured in a study of sequential checkpoint blockade in melanoma. Germline lookup yields CDR1 MNHGY and CDR2 SAAAGT. This CDR3 comprises 16 residues. Trimming took 1 base from V and 0 from J; bases not matched to a gene: 2. Clones were read by immunoSEQ multiplex PCR, and TCRdb kept only the in-frame ones, dropping some. The sample holds around 2,300 clones, 20% to 25% seen once. This clone showed up just a few times. Treatment reported: randomized to nivolumab then ipilimumab (arm A) or the reverse (arm B). The sequencing here drew on tumor tissue (inferred from file names), taken from a patient given nivolumab and ipilimumab in sequence. This sequence was found in a human donor with melanoma. This rearrangement joins TRBV6-8 to TRBJ1-4; 7 bases align to TRBD1. The CDR3 spells CASSYFGTATNEKLFF. In nucleotides, the CDR3 is TGTGCCAGCAGTTACTTCGGGACAGCAACTAATGAAAAACTGTTTTTT.